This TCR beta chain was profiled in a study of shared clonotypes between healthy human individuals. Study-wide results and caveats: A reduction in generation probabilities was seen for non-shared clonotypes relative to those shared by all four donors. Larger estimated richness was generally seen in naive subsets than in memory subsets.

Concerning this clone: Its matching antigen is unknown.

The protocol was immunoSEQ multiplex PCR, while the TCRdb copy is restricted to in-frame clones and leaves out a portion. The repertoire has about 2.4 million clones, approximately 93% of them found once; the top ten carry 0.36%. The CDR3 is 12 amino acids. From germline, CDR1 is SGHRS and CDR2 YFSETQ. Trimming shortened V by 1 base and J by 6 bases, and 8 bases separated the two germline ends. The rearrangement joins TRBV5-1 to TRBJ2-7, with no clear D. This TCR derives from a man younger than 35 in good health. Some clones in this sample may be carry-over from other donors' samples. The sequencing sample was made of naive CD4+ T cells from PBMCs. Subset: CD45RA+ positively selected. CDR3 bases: TGCGCCAGCAGCTTGTGGGTAGGCGAGCAGTACTTC. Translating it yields CASSLWVGEQYF.